These 28 T cell receptor beta chains share one sample of origin, sequenced in a study of blood T cell repertoires in COVID-19. Repertoires were generated with immunoSEQ multiplex PCR, while TCRdb's copy carries only in-frame clones and drops some. The sample contains more than 150,000 clones, nearly 80% of which appear only once. The source material was peripheral blood. All receptors come from a woman in her seventies with acute or convalescent COVID-19.

This chain links TRBV6-5 with TRBJ2-3; 11 bases match TRBD2. The germline V gene has CDR1 MNHEY and CDR2 SVGAGI. The J segment lost 7 bases and the V segment lost 8 bases, leaving 11 bases of the junction unmatched. This CDR3 region has 15 residues. The CDR3 DNA reads TGTGCCAGCGGCATAAAGGGACTAGCGGCGAATACGCAGTATTTT. Protein product: CASGIKGLAANTQYF.

The rearrangement joins TRBV7-2 to TRBJ2-1; 7 bases line up with TRBD2. V dropped 2 bases and J dropped 5; count of bases not matched to a gene: 9. Germline loops: CDR1 SGHTA, CDR2 FQGNSA. This CDR3 spans 16 amino acids. CDR3 residues: CASSLRGGSPNNEQFF. In DNA, the CDR3 is TGTGCCAGCAGCTTAAGAGGCGGGAGCCCTAACAATGAGCAGTTCTTC.

The chain recombines TRBV13 with TRBJ2-6; tentatively, D is TRBD1 (5 bases). This CDR3 region has 20 residues. V lost 4 bases to trimming and J lost 2 bases, with 24 bases between them. Germline CDR1 is PRHDT and CDR2 is FYEKMQ (reference sequence). The CDR3 sequence is CASSSTHRLDSSTGANVLTF. The CDR3 DNA reads as TGTGCCAGCAGCTCCACTCACCGACTTGACAGTTCCACTGGGGCCAACGTCCTGACTTTC.

V and J are TRBV27 and TRBJ2-1, with 11 bases aligning to TRBD2. CDR3 length: 16 residues. The V gene end was trimmed by 1 base and the J gene end by 7 bases; junction bases not matched to a gene: 6. Germline CDR1 MNHEY, CDR2 SMNVEV (reference sequence). The chain's CDR3 is CASSLFGTSGWNEQFF. DNA of the CDR3: TGTGCCAGCAGTTTATTTGGGACTAGCGGCTGGAATGAGCAGTTCTTC.

The chain carries TRBV9 and TRBJ2-1, with no clear D. The CDR3 has 14 amino acids. Germline CDR1 SGDLS, CDR2 YYNGEE. V lost 0 bases and J lost 3, with 7 bases in between. CDR3 DNA: TGTGCCAGCAGCGTAGTAGATCTCTACAATGAGCAGTTCTTC. As protein: CASSVVDLYNEQFF. The whole variable domain, filled in from reference TRBV9 and TRBJ2-1, reads DSGVTQTPKHLITATGQRVTLRCSPRSGDLSVYWYQQSLDQGLQFLIQYYNGEERAKGNILERFSAQQFPDLHSELNLSSLELGDSALYFCASSVVDLYNEQFFGPGTRLTVL.

The V and J genes are TRBV19 and TRBJ2-3; weak D call: TRBD1 (5 bases). Trimming took off 1 base at V and 6 bases at J, with 17 bases between the two ends. From germline, CDR1 is LNHDA and CDR2 SQIVND (reference sequence). The CDR3 runs 16 residues. The CDR3 DNA follows: TGTGCCAGTAGTATAGCCGCCAGGGTGGGGTCGGATACGCAGTATTTT. Protein: CASSIAARVGSDTQYF.

V gene TRBV24-1 combines with J gene TRBJ2-2, with 7 bases identical to TRBD1. Germline assignment: CDR1 KGHDR and CDR2 SFDVKD. CDR3 length equals 18 residues. Trimming removed 4 bases from V and 0 bases from J; junction bases left unmatched: 10. CDR3 amino acids: CATSDQNPGTANTGELFF. In nucleotides, the CDR3 is TGTGCCACCAGTGACCAAAACCCCGGGACAGCGAACACCGGGGAGCTGTTTTTT.

V and J are TRBV10-3 and TRBJ2-5; D is possibly TRBD2 (5 bases). The CDR3 is 15 amino acids. The germline CDR1 and CDR2 sequences are ENHRY and SYGVKD. The germline V and J ends were trimmed by 3 bases and 4 bases, with 15 bases remaining between them. For the CDR3, the DNA is TGTGCCATCAGTGATGGGAGACGGTTGGGAGAGACCCAGTACTTC. Its translation: CAISDGRRLGETQYF.

This chain connects TRBV6-4 to TRBJ2-7; D gene ambiguous. The germline V and J ends were trimmed by 6 bases and 3 bases, with 15 bases remaining between them. Germline assignment: CDR1 MRHNA and CDR2 SNTAGT. The CDR3 loop spans 14 amino acids. The CDR3 coding sequence is TGTGCCAGCAGCCCAACACCGGGTCGCTACGAGCAGTACTTC. Translated, it gives CASSPTPGRYEQYF.

This clone was counted a few times. The chain links TRBV20-1 to TRBJ1-1, with no clear D. The ends were cut back, 3 bases at V and 1 base at J, with 15 bases in the middle. The CDR3 spans 15 residues. The germline V gene has CDR1 DFQATT and CDR2 SNEGSKA (reference sequence). The CDR3 DNA sequence: TGCAGTGCTAGTGCGGGTTTTGAGACGAACACTGAAGCTTTCTTT. Protein sequence: CSASAGFETNTEAFF.

This clone appeared once. The chain has TRBV19 and TRBJ1-4; 7 positions agree with TRBD1. The CDR3 is 14 residues long. Germline V lookup: CDR1 LNHDA, CDR2 SQIVND (reference sequence). V shed 4 bases and J 8 bases; nucleotides not matched to a gene: 7. CDR3 in amino acids: CASSRGQPLEKLFF. CDR3 DNA sequence: TGTGCCAGTAGTAGGGGACAGCCTCTCGAAAAACTGTTTTTT.

V gene TRBV10-1 combines with J gene TRBJ1-6, with 7 bases identical to TRBD1. Germline-derived CDR1 and CDR2 are WNHNN and SYGVQD (reference sequence). The CDR3 has 16 residues. With 0 bases clipped from V and 6 bases from J, the junction kept 5 bases outside the gene matches. CDR3 coding DNA: TGCGCCAGCAGTGAGTCAACAGGGGATGGTAATTCACCCCTCCACTTT. Its translation is CASSESTGDGNSPLHF.

The chain carries TRBV24-1 and TRBJ2-3; tentative D call: TRBD2 (5 bases). The length of the CDR3 is 16 residues. CDR1 is KGHDR, CDR2 SFDVKD, per germline. V was pared by 3 bases and J by 0 bases, with 12 bases between. As DNA, the CDR3 is TGTGCCACCAGTGATCCTCTGAGGGCTAGCACAGATACGCAGTATTTT. Translated, it gives CATSDPLRASTDTQYF.

V gene TRBV24-1 combines with J gene TRBJ2-1; the match to TRBD2 covers 7 bases. The CDR3 is made up of 16 amino acids. Germline trimming cut 0 bases from V and 5 bases from J; bases unmatched to any gene: 6. Germline V gives CDR1 KGHDR, CDR2 SFDVKD. The CDR3 DNA follows: TGTGCCACCAGTGATTTGGTGGGAGGGCCTAACAATGAGCAGTTCTTC. Translated: CATSDLVGGPNNEQFF.

This clone was found once. This chain uses TRBV18 with TRBJ1-2; 10 bases fit TRBD1. The CDR3 runs to 15 residues. Germline V CDR1 and CDR2: KGHSH, LQKENI. The V and J ends lost 2 bases and 4 bases, in that order; junction bases with no gene match: 4. The CDR3 spells CASSPGTGVAYGYTF. CDR3 sequence (DNA): TGTGCCAGCTCACCAGGGACAGGGGTCGCCTATGGCTACACCTTC.

V is TRBV30 and J is TRBJ2-7; D might be TRBD1 (6 bases). This CDR3 spans 13 amino acids. The germline V and J ends were trimmed by 8 bases and 0 bases, with 14 bases remaining between them. The germline V gene has CDR1 GTSNPN and CDR2 SVGIG (reference sequence). CDR3 coding DNA: TGTGCCCGTGATGGGGACAACTCCTACGAGCAGTACTTC. Protein sequence: CARDGDNSYEQYF. The variable domain in full, with the rest retrieved from reference TRBV30 and TRBJ2-7, is SQTIHQWPATLVQPVGSPLSLECTVEGTSNPNLYWYRQAAGRGLQLLFYSVGIGQISSEVPQNLSASRPQDRQFILSSKKLLLSDSGFYLCARDGDNSYEQYFGPGTRLTVT.

This chain joins TRBV18 and TRBJ2-1, with 14 bases matching TRBD2. The CDR3 consists of 14 residues. CDR1 KGHSH and CDR2 LQKENI come from the germline V gene. V dropped 3 bases and J dropped 10; count of bases not matched to a gene: 2. The CDR3: CASSPGLAGAEQFF. CDR3 nucleotide sequence: TGTGCCAGCTCACCGGGACTAGCGGGAGCCGAGCAGTTCTTC.

V and J are TRBV6-5 and TRBJ1-2, with D maybe TRBD1 (6 bases). Germline assignment: CDR1 MNHEY and CDR2 SVGAGI. The CDR3 is 15 amino acids. V was shortened by 8 bases and J by 7 bases, with 23 bases between the two germline ends. Written as DNA, the CDR3 is TGTGCCAGCGAGGCCTGGCAGGGGCCTTTTGGTGGCTACACCTTC. Amino acid sequence: CASEAWQGPFGGYTF.

The chain is built from TRBV7-8 and TRBJ2-1, with 11 bases fitting TRBD2. The length of the CDR3 is 16 residues. With V trimmed by 5 bases and J by 8 bases, 11 bases remained unmatched. Per the germline V gene, CDR1 is SGHVS and CDR2 is FQNEAQ. The CDR3 DNA follows: TGTGCCAGCAGCACAAGCTTAGCGGGAGGGAGGGATGAGCAGTTCTTC. Its protein is CASSTSLAGGRDEQFF.

The chain has TRBV5-1 and TRBJ1-5, with 7 positions matching TRBD1. V shed 0 bases, J shed 2 bases, and the junction held 5 bases outside the gene matches. The CDR3 contains 16 residues. Germline V gene sequence: CDR1 SGHRS, CDR2 YFSETQ. The CDR3 region has the DNA TGCGCCAGCAGCTTGGATCACAGGGGCGGCAATCAGCCCCAGCATTTT. It codes for CASSLDHRGGNQPQHF.

The chain employs TRBV6-5 and TRBJ1-4, with D maybe TRBD1 (6 bases). Germline V gene lookup returns CDR1 MNHEY and CDR2 SVGAGI. CDR3 length equals 15 residues. V lost 7 bases and J lost 0, with 12 bases in between. The CDR3 nucleotides read TGTGCCAGCACATGGAGACAGGCAACTAATGAAAAACTGTTTTTT. It translates to CASTWRQATNEKLFF.

A single count supports this clone. This chain links TRBV24-1 with TRBJ2-1; a possible D gene is TRBD1 (5 bases). With 4 bases removed from V and 8 bases from J, the gap between germline ends came to 5 bases. Germline V gives CDR1 KGHDR, CDR2 SFDVKD. The CDR3 extends over 11 amino acids. CDR3 residues: CATSDRDEQFF. CDR3 sequence (DNA): TGTGCCACCAGTGACAGGGATGAGCAGTTCTTC.

The gene calls are TRBV29-1 and TRBJ1-3; TRBD1 matches 7 bases. Per the germline V gene, CDR1 is SQVTM and CDR2 is ANQGSEA. The CDR3 extends over 15 amino acids. J was trimmed by 0 bases and V by 7 bases; bases with no gene match: 9. The DNA for the CDR3 is TGCAGCGCCCGCCCTGGGACAGACTCTGGAAACACCATATATTTT. Translation gives CSARPGTDSGNTIYF. The entire variable domain, with the rest obtained from reference TRBV29-1 and TRBJ1-3, is as follows: SAVISQKPSRDICQRGTSLTIQCQVDSQVTMMFWYRQQPGQSLTLIATANQGSEATYESGFVIDKFPISRPNLTFSTLTVSNMSPEDSSIYLCSARPGTDSGNTIYFGEGSWLTVV.

This rearrangement joins TRBV21-1 to TRBJ1-2; the DNA was not used to check the table's D call, TRBD1. TRBV21-1 is given as a pseudogene. This CDR3 is built from 11 residues. CDR3 region: CASWTGHGYTF. In DNA form, the CDR3 reads TGTGCCAGTTGGACAGGGCATGGCTACACCTTC.

This sequence joins TRBV27 and TRBJ2-1; D perhaps matches TRBD2 (6 bases). Trimming removed 11 bases from V and 8 bases from J, with 22 bases in between. The CDR3 contains 14 residues. Per germline, CDR1 MNHEY and CDR2 SMNVEV (reference sequence). The CDR3 spells CAAGRGNPGDEQFF. DNA of the CDR3: TGTGCCGCAGGTCGTGGGAACCCGGGGGATGAGCAGTTCTTC.

The chain is built from TRBV2 and TRBJ1-6, with D possibly matching TRBD1 (5 bases). Germline V gene sequence: CDR1 SNHLY, CDR2 FYNNEI. V lost 2 bases and J lost 7, with 15 bases in between. This CDR3 has 16 amino acids. CDR3 loop: CASSELSGVGNSPLHF. The DNA for the CDR3 is TGTGCCAGCAGTGAATTATCGGGGGTAGGGAATTCACCCCTCCACTTT.

This clone was counted only a few times. The chain recombines TRBV27 with TRBJ1-5, with unresolved D. Germline V gene lookup returns CDR1 MNHEY and CDR2 SMNVEV (reference sequence). Trimming pared 2 bases from V and 6 bases from J, leaving 11 bases between. This CDR3 is built from 14 residues. DNA of the CDR3: TGTGCCAGCAGTTTAGTGGCCGGGGTTCAGCCCCAGCATTTT. Translated: CASSLVAGVQPQHF.

Only one count was recorded for this clone. Other DNA sequences in this sample translate to the same CDR3. The chain couples TRBV5-1 to TRBJ2-7; D possibly corresponds to TRBD2 (5 bases). V was shortened by 7 bases and J by 2 bases, with 10 bases between the two germline ends. The CDR3 has 12 residues. The germline gives CDR1 SGHRS, CDR2 YFSETQ. The CDR3 DNA reads TGCGCCAGCTCCCTCGGGGCCTACGAGCAGTACTTC. Protein sequence: CASSLGAYEQYF.